These 16 T cell receptor beta chains came from one sample sequenced in a study of control samples from healthy donors and cancer patients. Sequencing was performed with immunoSEQ multiplex PCR; in TCRdb, only in-frame clones are kept and a portion is missing. The table has about 150,000 clones, 94% seen once; the top ten hold approximately 8%. The source material was blood. The receptors were sampled from a woman aged 35 to 49 in good health.

The rearrangement uses TRBV7-9 and TRBJ1-4; 10 nucleotides line up with TRBD1. Losses at the gene ends were 3 bases for V and 7 bases for J; bases not matched to a gene: 8. There are 16 residues in the CDR3. The germline V gene has CDR1 SEHNR and CDR2 FQNEAQ (reference sequence). The DNA of the CDR3 is TGTGCCAGCAGCTTCGGGACAGGGGTCTTCGGTGAAAAACTGTTTTTT. It encodes CASSFGTGVFGEKLFF.

This chain joins TRBV7-2 and TRBJ1-4, with D maybe TRBD1 (6 bases). The CDR3 length is 15 residues. CDR1 and CDR2 (germline): SGHTA, FQGNSA. Trimming shortened V by 4 bases and J by 0 bases, and 9 bases separated the two germline ends. CDR3 sequence (DNA): TGTGCCAGCAGCTCGCGACAGGCAACTAATGAAAAACTGTTTTTT. This translates into CASSSRQATNEKLFF.

The chain employs TRBV29-1 and TRBJ1-3, with unresolved D. Germline V gene sequence: CDR1 SQVTM, CDR2 ANQGSEA. Trimming stripped 7 bases from V and 2 bases from J, with 12 bases between. This CDR3 is 13 amino acids long. Written as DNA, the CDR3 is TGCAGCGCTGACCTTGAGGCTGGAAACACCATATATTTT. Translated, it gives CSADLEAGNTIYF.

V and J are TRBV30 and TRBJ1-1; D unclear. Looked up from germline, CDR1 is GTSNPN and CDR2 is SVGIG (reference sequence). Between the trimmed V and J ends, which lost 5 bases and 3 bases, there was a span of 7 bases. The CDR3 consists of 11 residues. CDR3 loop: CAWGPYTEAFF. The CDR3 nucleotides read TGTGCCTGGGGACCATACACTGAAGCTTTCTTT. The whole variable domain, filled in from reference TRBV30 and TRBJ1-1, reads SQTIHQWPATLVQPVGSPLSLECTVEGTSNPNLYWYRQAAGRGLQLLFYSVGIGQISSEVPQNLSASRPQDRQFILSSKKLLLSDSGFYLCAWGPYTEAFFGQGTRLTVV.

The chain employs TRBV18 and TRBJ1-2; the D is unclear. V was trimmed by 3 bases and J by 0 bases, leaving 8 bases between them. From germline, CDR1 is KGHSH and CDR2 LQKENI. This CDR3 is built from 14 residues. In DNA, the CDR3 is TGTGCCAGCTCACCGTCGGGGACTAACTATGGCTACACCTTC. Translated, it gives CASSPSGTNYGYTF.

The chain recombines TRBV5-4 with TRBJ1-4; 8 bases agree with TRBD1. With 4 bases clipped from V and 7 bases from J, the junction kept 3 bases outside the gene matches. The CDR3 is 13 residues long. CDR1 is SGHNT, CDR2 YYREEE, per germline (reference sequence). The DNA of the CDR3 is TGTGCCAGCAGCGGGGGACAGGCTGAAAAACTGTTTTTT. Protein: CASSGGQAEKLFF.

This chain joins TRBV19 and TRBJ1-5; a weak D match, TRBD1 (5 bases). CDR3 length: 14 amino acids. Germline CDR1 and CDR2: LNHDA and SQIVND (reference sequence). Between the trimmed V and J ends, which lost 4 bases and 7 bases, there was a span of 14 bases. The CDR3 spells CASSTGAGEQPQHF. The CDR3 DNA sequence: TGTGCCAGTAGTACTGGGGCGGGGGAACAGCCCCAGCATTTT.

The V call is TRBV12-3 or TRBV12-4, the J call TRBJ2-3; no clear D. This CDR3 has 13 amino acids. The V and J ends lost 7 bases and 1 base respectively, with 9 bases between them. CDR3 sequence (DNA): TGTGCCAGCATATTAGCTGGCACAGATACGCAGTATTTT. It translates to CASILAGTDTQYF.

In the case of this clone: This specimen includes other DNA sequences encoding the same CDR3. V gene TRBV3-1 (or the pseudogene TRBV3-2) combines with J gene TRBJ1-5; TRBD1 matches 10 bases. Germline CDR1 LGHDT, CDR2 YNNKEL (reference sequence). The V segment lost 4 bases and the J segment 4 bases; nucleotides outside the gene matches: 1. The CDR3 covers 14 residues. The CDR3 region is CASSLGQGNQPQHF. CDR3 in DNA: TGTGCCAGCAGCCTGGGACAGGGGAATCAGCCCCAGCATTTT.

This chain links TRBV12-3 or TRBV12-4 with TRBJ2-7; D is undetermined. The CDR3 runs 12 residues. Trimming removed 5 bases from V and 4 bases from J, with 9 bases in between. CDR3 DNA sequence: TGTGCCAGCAGTAAGGACGGGTACGAGCAGTACTTC. Translating it yields CASSKDGYEQYF.

The chain recombines TRBV5-5 with TRBJ1-3; no firm D call. Germline assignment: CDR1 SGHKS and CDR2 YYEKEE (reference sequence). V lost 1 base and J lost 4, with 9 bases in between. The CDR3 contains 14 residues. CDR3 loop: CASSLHTRGNTIYF. CDR3 sequence (DNA): TGTGCCAGCAGCTTGCACACTAGGGGAAACACCATATATTTT.

The gene calls are TRBV3-1 (or the pseudogene TRBV3-2) and TRBJ2-1; D not certain. With 0 bases removed from V and 0 bases from J, the gap between germline ends came to 12 bases. Germline values: CDR1 LGHDT, CDR2 YNNKEL (reference sequence). The CDR3 length is 17 residues. The CDR3 region has the DNA TGTGCCAGCAGCCAAGATAGGCTAACCAGCTCCTACAATGAGCAGTTCTTC. Amino acids: CASSQDRLTSSYNEQFF.

The chain is built from TRBV6-5 and TRBJ1-1; no clear D. V was shortened by 7 bases and J by 4 bases, with 16 bases between the two germline ends. Germline CDR1 and CDR2: MNHEY and SVGAGI. The CDR3 is 14 residues long. CDR3 nucleotide sequence: TGTGCCAGCACCGGAAATCCTCTGGGCACTGAAGCTTTCTTT. It is translated as CASTGNPLGTEAFF.

The CDR3 nucleotides read TGTGCCTGGAGTGTTCCCATAACTAATGAAAAACTGTTTTTT. Its protein product is CAWSVPITNEKLFF. V and J are TRBV30 and TRBJ1-4; D not certain. Germline values: CDR1 GTSNPN, CDR2 SVGIG (reference sequence). This CDR3 contains 14 residues. Trimming pared 0 bases from V and 1 base from J, leaving 6 bases between.

The rearrangement joins TRBV12-3 or TRBV12-4 to TRBJ1-6; D remains unclear. V lost 6 bases, J lost 7 bases, and 10 bases lay in between. The CDR3 has 13 residues. The CDR3 sequence is CASSPGPNSPLHF. The CDR3 DNA follows: TGTGCCAGCAGCCCCGGGCCAAATTCACCCCTCCACTTT.

The chain links TRBV27 to TRBJ2-3; a weak D match, TRBD1 (6 bases). Germline CDR1 and CDR2: MNHEY and SMNVEV (reference sequence). The CDR3 spans 15 residues. The germline V and J ends were trimmed by 1 base and 4 bases, with 12 bases remaining between them. The CDR3 region has the DNA TGTGCCAGCAGTTTATATGCAGGGGACGCAGATACGCAGTATTTT. As protein: CASSLYAGDADTQYF.